The 9 T cell receptor beta chains given below trace back to one sample, sequenced in a study of blood T cell repertoires in COVID-19. The table came from immunoSEQ multiplex PCR; TCRdb's copy has only in-frame clones and leaves some out. The data show roughly 80,000 clones, with over 70% seen just once and around 12% held by the top ten. Sequencing was performed on peripheral blood. All receptors come from an older man with acute or convalescent COVID-19.

The chain carries TRBV25-1 and TRBJ2-3; 8 bases map to TRBD2. The CDR3 extends over 15 amino acids. Germline CDR1 and CDR2: MGHDK and SYGVNS. With 3 bases clipped from V and 2 bases from J, the junction kept 4 bases outside the gene matches. This CDR3 is CASSDAGGTTDTQYF. CDR3 in DNA: TGTGCCAGCAGTGACGCGGGGGGAACCACAGATACGCAGTATTTT.

The gene calls are TRBV6-2 or TRBV6-3 and TRBJ2-2; weak D call: TRBD1 (6 bases). The CDR3 extends over 15 amino acids. CDR1 is MNHEY and CDR2 is SVGEGT in the germline V gene. V lost 6 bases and J 0 bases, leaving 11 bases between the germline ends. CDR3 DNA sequence: TGTGCCAGCAGCCCAGGGACATCGAACACCGGGGAGCTGTTTTTT. This gives the protein CASSPGTSNTGELFF.

This rearrangement joins TRBV12-3 or TRBV12-4 to TRBJ1-5; 7 bases line up with TRBD1. Trimming took 5 bases from V and 6 from J; bases not matched to a gene: 4. The CDR3 runs to 13 residues. CDR3 loop: CASSDRAVQPQHF. CDR3 DNA sequence: TGTGCCAGCAGTGACAGGGCGGTTCAGCCCCAGCATTTT.

This clone was observed a few times. This chain links TRBV19 with TRBJ1-3; D is undetermined. Germline lookup yields CDR1 LNHDA and CDR2 SQIVND (reference sequence). Trimming left V 5 bases short and J 0 bases short, with 8 bases between. This CDR3 spans 14 amino acids. Here the CDR3 reads CASSPRDSGNTIYF. In nucleotides, the CDR3 is TGTGCCAGTAGTCCTCGAGACTCTGGAAACACCATATATTTT. Looking up the rest from reference TRBV19 and TRBJ1-3 gives the full variable domain: DGGITQSPKYLFRKEGQNVTLSCEQNLNHDAMYWYRQDPGQGLRLIYYSQIVNDFQKGDIAEGYSVSREKKESFPLTVTSAQKNPTAFYLCASSPRDSGNTIYFGEGSWLTVV.

V gene TRBV30 combines with J gene TRBJ2-5; 8 positions agree with TRBD2. From germline, CDR1 is GTSNPN and CDR2 SVGIG (reference sequence). V dropped 3 bases and J dropped 4; count of bases not matched to a gene: 13. There are 16 residues in the CDR3. This CDR3 reads CAWSDGGGAGGETQYF. The CDR3 bases are TGTGCCTGGAGCGACGGGGGGGGCGCAGGAGGAGAGACCCAGTACTTC.

J is TRBJ1-1 and V is TRBV11-2; 9 bases fit TRBD1. The CDR3 length is 14 residues. The V and J ends lost 5 bases and 5 bases, in that order; junction bases with no gene match: 6. Germline CDR1 is SGHAT and CDR2 is FQNNGV. The DNA for the CDR3 is TGTGCCAGCAGCCTTACAGGGGGCCGAACTGAAGCTTTCTTT. As protein: CASSLTGGRTEAFF.

This clone appeared a single time. J is TRBJ1-4 and V is TRBV18, with D perhaps matching TRBD1 (5 bases). The CDR3 has 14 amino acids. Germline V CDR1 and CDR2: KGHSH, LQKENI. V gave up 3 bases and J gave up 5 bases, with 10 bases separating them. In DNA, the CDR3 is TGTGCCAGCTCACCGCCAGGGAAAAATGAAAAACTGTTTTTT. This encodes CASSPPGKNEKLFF.

The chain has TRBV11-1 and TRBJ2-7; TRBD1 aligns across 11 bases. Looked up from germline, CDR1 is SGHAT and CDR2 is FQDESV (reference sequence). The CDR3 contains 15 residues. The V gene end was trimmed by 5 bases and the J gene end by 4 bases; junction bases not matched to a gene: 7. This CDR3 reads CASSLRTGGLYEQYF. The CDR3 nucleotides are TGTGCCAGCAGCCTACGGACAGGGGGCTTGTACGAGCAGTACTTC.

The chain links TRBV18 to TRBJ1-1, with TRBD1 as a possible D gene (6 bases). The germline V and J ends were trimmed by 6 bases and 4 bases, with 15 bases remaining between them. Germline CDR1 KGHSH, CDR2 LQKENI. CDR3 length: 14 residues. The CDR3 sequence is CASSPRGGLTEAFF. The DNA for the CDR3 is TGTGCCAGCTCCCCGAGGGGGGGACTCACTGAAGCTTTCTTT.